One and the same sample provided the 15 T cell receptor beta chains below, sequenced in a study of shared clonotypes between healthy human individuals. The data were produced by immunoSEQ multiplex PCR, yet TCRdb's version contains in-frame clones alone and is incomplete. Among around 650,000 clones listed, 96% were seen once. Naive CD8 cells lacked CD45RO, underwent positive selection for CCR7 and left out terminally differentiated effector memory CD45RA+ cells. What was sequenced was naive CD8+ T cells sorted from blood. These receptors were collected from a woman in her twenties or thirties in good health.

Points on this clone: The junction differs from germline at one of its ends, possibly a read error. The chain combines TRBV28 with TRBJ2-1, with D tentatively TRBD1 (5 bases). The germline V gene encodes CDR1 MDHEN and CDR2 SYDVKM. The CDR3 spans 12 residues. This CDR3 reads CASSFDSLNPLF. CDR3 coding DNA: TGTGCCAGCAGCTTCGACAGCCTCAATCCTCTCTTC.

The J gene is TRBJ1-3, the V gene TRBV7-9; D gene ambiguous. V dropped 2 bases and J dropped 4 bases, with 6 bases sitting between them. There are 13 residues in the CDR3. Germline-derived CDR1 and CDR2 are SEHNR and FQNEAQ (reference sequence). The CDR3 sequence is CASSLRSGNTIYF. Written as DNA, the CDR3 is TGTGCCAGCAGCTTACGCTCCGGAAACACCATATATTTT.

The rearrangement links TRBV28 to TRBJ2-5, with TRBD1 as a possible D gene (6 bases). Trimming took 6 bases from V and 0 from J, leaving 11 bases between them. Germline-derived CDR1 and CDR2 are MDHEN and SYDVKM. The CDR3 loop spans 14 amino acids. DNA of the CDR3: TGTGCCAGCAGGACGGACAGAAACCAAGAGACCCAGTACTTC. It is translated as CASRTDRNQETQYF.

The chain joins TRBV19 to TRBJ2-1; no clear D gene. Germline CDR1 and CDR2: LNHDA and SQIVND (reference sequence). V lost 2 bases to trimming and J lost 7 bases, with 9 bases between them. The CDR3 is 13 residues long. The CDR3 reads CASSIFPVNEQFF. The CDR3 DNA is TGTGCCAGTAGTATATTTCCAGTTAATGAGCAGTTCTTC.

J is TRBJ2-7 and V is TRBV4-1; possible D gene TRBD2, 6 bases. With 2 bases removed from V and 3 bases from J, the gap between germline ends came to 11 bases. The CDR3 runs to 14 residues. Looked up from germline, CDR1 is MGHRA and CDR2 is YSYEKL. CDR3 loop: CASSQIAEGYEQYF. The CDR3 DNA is TGCGCCAGCAGCCAAATAGCGGAGGGCTACGAGCAGTACTTC.

CDR3 sequence: CASSDSDGRTHNEQFF. The CDR3 DNA sequence: TGTGCCAGCAGTGACTCGGATGGGCGGACCCACAATGAGCAGTTCTTC. The chain is built from TRBV6-4 and TRBJ2-1; D remains unclear. Trimming cost V 0 bases and J 5 bases, with 14 bases left between them. Germline CDR1 MRHNA, CDR2 SNTAGT. This CDR3 is 16 amino acids long.

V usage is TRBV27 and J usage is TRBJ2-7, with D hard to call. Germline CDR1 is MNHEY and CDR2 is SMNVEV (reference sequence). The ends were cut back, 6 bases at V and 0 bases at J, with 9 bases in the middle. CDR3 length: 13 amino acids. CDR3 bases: TGTGCCAGCAGCGAAGAATTCTCCTACGAGCAGTACTTC. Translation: CASSEEFSYEQYF.

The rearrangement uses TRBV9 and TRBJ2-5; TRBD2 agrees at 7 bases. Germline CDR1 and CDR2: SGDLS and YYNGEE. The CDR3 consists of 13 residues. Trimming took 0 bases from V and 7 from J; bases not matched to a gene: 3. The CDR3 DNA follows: TGTGCCAGCAGCGTAGTGTCTAGCGGGACCCAGTACTTC. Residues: CASSVVSSGTQYF.

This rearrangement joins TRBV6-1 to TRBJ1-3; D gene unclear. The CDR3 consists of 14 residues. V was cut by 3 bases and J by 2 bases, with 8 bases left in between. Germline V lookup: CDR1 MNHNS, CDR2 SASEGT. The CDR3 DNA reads TGTGCCAGCAGTGATTCGGCGACTGGAAACACCATATATTTT. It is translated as CASSDSATGNTIYF.

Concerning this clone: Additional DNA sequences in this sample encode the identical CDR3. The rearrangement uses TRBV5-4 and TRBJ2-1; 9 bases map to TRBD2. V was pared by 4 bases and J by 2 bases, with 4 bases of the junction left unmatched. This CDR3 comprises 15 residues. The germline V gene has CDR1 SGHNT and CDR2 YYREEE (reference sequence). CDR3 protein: CASSATSGPYNEQFF. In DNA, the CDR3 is TGTGCCAGCAGCGCAACTAGCGGGCCCTACAATGAGCAGTTCTTC.

For the CDR3, the DNA is TGTGCCAGCAGTCCCCCAGGGGGCTCTGGAAACACCATATATTTT. Its translation: CASSPPGGSGNTIYF. The chain employs TRBV28 and TRBJ1-3; 7 bases agree with TRBD1. Trimming cost V 5 bases and J 0 bases; bases outside gene matches: 4. The CDR3 contains 15 residues. CDR1 and CDR2 (germline): MDHEN, SYDVKM.

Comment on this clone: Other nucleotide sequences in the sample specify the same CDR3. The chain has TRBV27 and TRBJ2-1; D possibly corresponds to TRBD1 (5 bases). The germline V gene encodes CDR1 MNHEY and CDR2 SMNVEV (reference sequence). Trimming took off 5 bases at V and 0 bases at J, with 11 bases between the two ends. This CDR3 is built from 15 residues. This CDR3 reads CASSLRQSSYNEQFF. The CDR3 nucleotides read TGTGCCAGCAGTCTCCGACAGAGCTCCTACAATGAGCAGTTCTTC.

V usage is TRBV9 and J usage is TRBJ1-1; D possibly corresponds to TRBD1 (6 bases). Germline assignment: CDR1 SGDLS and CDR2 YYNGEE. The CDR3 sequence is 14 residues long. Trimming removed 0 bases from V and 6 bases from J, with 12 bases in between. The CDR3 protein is CASSVGLGGPEAFF. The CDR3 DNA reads TGTGCCAGCAGCGTAGGTTTAGGGGGGCCTGAAGCTTTCTTT.

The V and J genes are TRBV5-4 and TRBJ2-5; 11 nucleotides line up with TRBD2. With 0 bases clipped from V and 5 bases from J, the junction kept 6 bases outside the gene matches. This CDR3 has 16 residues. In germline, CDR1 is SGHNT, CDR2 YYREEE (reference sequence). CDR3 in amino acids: CASSLDGTSGPETQYF. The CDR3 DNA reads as TGTGCCAGCAGCTTGGATGGGACTAGCGGCCCGGAGACCCAGTACTTC.

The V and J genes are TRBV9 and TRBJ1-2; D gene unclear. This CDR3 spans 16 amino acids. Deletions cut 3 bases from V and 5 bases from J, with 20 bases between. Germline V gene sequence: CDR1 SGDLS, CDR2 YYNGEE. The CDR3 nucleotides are TGTGCCAGCAGCGAGCTGAGAGAGATAACTACTTATGGCTACACCTTC. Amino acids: CASSELREITTYGYTF.